This entry describes one T cell receptor beta chain. Antigen unknown. The sample originates from a study of T cell responses to AZD1222 COVID-19 vaccine. The assay was immunoSEQ multiplex PCR, and TCRdb's table has in-frame clones only and misses some. The sample has 100,000 to 150,000 clones, 75% to 95% seen once. V gave up 5 bases and J gave up 4 bases, with 15 bases separating them. The CDR3 loop spans 15 amino acids. The V gene's germline CDR1 is MNHEY and CDR2 SMNVEV (reference sequence). Whole-study findings and limits: Most donors were white British and more were female, and clonal diversity was possibly underestimated. Reportedly, nearly half the spike-specific TCRs target unmutated variant regions.

Sample: peripheral blood, taken 28 days after the second AZD1222 dose. This TCR came from an adult who received the AZD1222 COVID-19 vaccine. The chain links TRBV27 to TRBJ1-5; maybe TRBD1 (5 bases). The CDR3 DNA is TGTGCCAGCAGTAGGTCGGGGGGGAAGAATCAGCCCCAGCATTTT. It encodes CASSRSGGKNQPQHF.